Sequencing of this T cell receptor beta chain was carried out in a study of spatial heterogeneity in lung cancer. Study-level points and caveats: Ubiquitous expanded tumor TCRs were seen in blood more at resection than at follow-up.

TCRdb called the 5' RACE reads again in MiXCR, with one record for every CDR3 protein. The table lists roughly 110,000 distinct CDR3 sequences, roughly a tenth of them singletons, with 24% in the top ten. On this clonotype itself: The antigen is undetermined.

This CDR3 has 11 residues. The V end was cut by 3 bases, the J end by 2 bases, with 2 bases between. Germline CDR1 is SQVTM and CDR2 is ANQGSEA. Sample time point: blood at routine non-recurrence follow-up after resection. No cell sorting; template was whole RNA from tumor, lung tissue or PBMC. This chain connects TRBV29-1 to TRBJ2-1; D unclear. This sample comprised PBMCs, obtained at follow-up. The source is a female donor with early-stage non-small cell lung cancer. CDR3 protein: CSVEPYNEQFF. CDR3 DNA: TGCAGCGTTGAGCCCTACAATGAGCAGTTCTTC.